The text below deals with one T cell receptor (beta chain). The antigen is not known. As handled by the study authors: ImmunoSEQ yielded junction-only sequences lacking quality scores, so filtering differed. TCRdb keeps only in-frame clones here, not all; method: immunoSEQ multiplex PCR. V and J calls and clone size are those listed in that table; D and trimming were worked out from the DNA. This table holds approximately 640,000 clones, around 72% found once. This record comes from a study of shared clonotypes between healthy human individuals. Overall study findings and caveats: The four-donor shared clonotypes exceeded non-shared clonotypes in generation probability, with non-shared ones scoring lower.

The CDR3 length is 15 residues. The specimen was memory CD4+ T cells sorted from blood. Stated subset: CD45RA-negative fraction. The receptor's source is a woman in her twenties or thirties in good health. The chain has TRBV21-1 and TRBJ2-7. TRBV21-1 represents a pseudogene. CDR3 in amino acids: CASGVFKCWPYEQYF. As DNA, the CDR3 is TGTGCCAGCGGGGTGTTCAAATGTTGGCCCTACGAGCAGTACTTC.